Below are 6 T cell receptor beta chains sequenced from a single sample in a study of regulatory T cells in long-lasting Graves disease. Researchers made TCR beta libraries by using iRepertoire HTBI primers and running Arm-PCR on CDR3 regions. TCRdb called the multiplex PCR reads again in MiXCR, with one record for every CDR3 protein. In the table there are 600,000 to 850,000 distinct CDR3 sequences, 30% of which are singletons. Time point specified: persistent/refractory GD, antithyroid drugs over 5 years with positive TRAb. RNA extracted from PBMCs served as the sequencing template. The specimen comprised peripheral blood mononuclear cells (PBMCs), sampled when the disease was refractory, from a patient treated with antithyroid drugs. The receptors were gathered from a female donor with Graves disease.

The CDR3 spells CATSGTTRDSRYSNQPQHF. The CDR3 DNA sequence: TGTGCCACCAGCGGAACAACCCGGGACAGCAGATATAGCAATCAGCCCCAGCATTTT. The chain combines TRBV15 with TRBJ1-5; 7 positions match TRBD1. J was trimmed by 0 bases and V by 5 bases; bases with no gene match: 16. The CDR3 totals 19 residues. Germline assignment: CDR1 LNHNV and CDR2 YYDKDF (reference sequence).

This clonotype was found many times. This CDR3 reads CASSPGYRPDEAFF. In DNA form, the CDR3 reads TGTGCCAGCAGCCCCGGCTATCGTCCCGATGAAGCTTTCTTT. This chain links TRBV6-1 with TRBJ1-1; D is unresolved. The CDR3 runs 14 residues. CDR1 is MNHNS and CDR2 is SASEGT in the germline V gene. Trimming removed 6 bases from V and 7 bases from J, with 18 bases in between.

This chain uses TRBV7-2 with TRBJ1-5, with a weak D call TRBD1 (6 bases). Between the trimmed V and J ends, which lost 7 bases and 3 bases, there was a span of 16 bases. Germline V gives CDR1 SGHTA, CDR2 FQGNSA. The CDR3 sequence is 15 residues long. This CDR3 reads CASTLGGGSNQPQHF. The CDR3 region has the DNA TGTGCCAGCACCTTGGGAGGGGGTTCCAATCAGCCCCAGCATTTT.

This clonotype was seen a handful of times. The rearrangement uses TRBV15 and TRBJ2-7; 9 positions match TRBD2. The length of the CDR3 is 14 residues. J gave up 1 base and V 5 bases, and 3 bases lay outside the gene matches. Per the germline V gene, CDR1 is LNHNV and CDR2 is YYDKDF (reference sequence). CDR3 bases: TGTGCCACCAGCTATAGCGGGGGTTCCTACGAGCAGTACTTC. Its translation is CATSYSGGSYEQYF.

This clonotype has a count of ten or more. This chain connects TRBV11-2 to TRBJ1-1, with D possibly matching TRBD1 (5 bases). V was clipped by 1 base and J by 6 bases, with 9 bases between them. This CDR3 region has 13 residues. Germline V CDR1 and CDR2: SGHAT, FQNNGV. CDR3 amino acids: CASSLGQGPEAFF. CDR3 nucleotide sequence: TGTGCCAGCAGCTTAGGCCAGGGACCTGAAGCTTTCTTT. The complete variable domain, with remaining parts taken from reference TRBV11-2 and TRBJ1-1, reads EAGVAQSPRYKIIEKRQSVAFWCNPISGHATLYWYQQILGQGPKLLIQFQNNGVVDDSQLPKDRFSAERLKGVDSTLKIQPAKLEDSAVYLCASSLGQGPEAFFGQGTRLTVV.

This CDR3 reads CASSLWYSPPIGDTQYF. The DNA of the CDR3 is TGTGCCAGCAGCTTATGGTATAGCCCCCCTATTGGAGATACGCAGTATTTT. The chain carries TRBV11-1 and TRBJ2-3; D call uncertain. V gave up 2 bases and J gave up 5 bases, with 20 bases separating them. Per germline, CDR1 SGHAT and CDR2 FQDESV (reference sequence). CDR3 size: 17 residues.